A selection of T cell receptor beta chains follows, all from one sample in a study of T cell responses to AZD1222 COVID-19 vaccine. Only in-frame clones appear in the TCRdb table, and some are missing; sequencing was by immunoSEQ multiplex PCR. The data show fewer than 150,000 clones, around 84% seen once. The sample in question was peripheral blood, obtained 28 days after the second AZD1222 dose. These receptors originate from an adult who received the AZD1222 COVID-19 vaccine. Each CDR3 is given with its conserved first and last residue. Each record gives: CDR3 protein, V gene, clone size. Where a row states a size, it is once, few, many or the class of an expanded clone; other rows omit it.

cdr3_aa: CASSWGGEGTEAFF; v_call: TRBV6-5; clone_size: .
cdr3_aa: CASSASDTQYF; v_call: TRBV9; clone_size: .
cdr3_aa: CASSVPQSSDTGETQYF; v_call: TRBV2; clone_size: .
cdr3_aa: CASSLQGRNSPLHF; v_call: TRBV5-1; clone_size: .
cdr3_aa: CASSQELASSYNEQFF; v_call: TRBV4-2; clone_size: .
cdr3_aa: CASSTQTGAGNTIYF; v_call: TRBV6-5; clone_size: few
cdr3_aa: CASSTRRRSSEKLFF; v_call: TRBV5-6; clone_size: .
cdr3_aa: CASSRGGRAGELFF; v_call: TRBV28; clone_size: .
cdr3_aa: CASTGSPNTEAFF; v_call: TRBV6-5; clone_size: .
cdr3_aa: CASSQKPRLAAYNEQFF; v_call: TRBV4-1; clone_size: .
cdr3_aa: CTSSQGIAGPQETQYF; v_call: TRBV1; clone_size: .
cdr3_aa: CAISHDPGQGIGYTF; v_call: TRBV10-3; clone_size: .
cdr3_aa: CAISVSGGASGEQFF; v_call: TRBV10-3; clone_size: .
cdr3_aa: CASSLYGTPNTEAFF; v_call: TRBV28; clone_size: .
cdr3_aa: CAISESNQGARQPQHF; v_call: TRBV10-3; clone_size: .
cdr3_aa: CASSYLASGSVKTQYF; v_call: TRBV6-5; clone_size: once
cdr3_aa: CASSLEGGKASGQPQHF; v_call: TRBV7-2; clone_size: once
cdr3_aa: CASSSPLTSYNEQFF; v_call: TRBV5-1; clone_size: .
cdr3_aa: CASSLAAGFEAFF; v_call: TRBV7-9; clone_size: many
cdr3_aa: CASSEAAGQDKTYGYTF; v_call: TRBV2; clone_size: .
cdr3_aa: CASSEDAVEETQYF; v_call: TRBV25-1; clone_size: .
cdr3_aa: CATSDASIYNEQFF; v_call: TRBV24-1; clone_size: .
cdr3_aa: CASSLDTTVIYEQYF; v_call: TRBV5-1; clone_size: .
cdr3_aa: CSARFDNEQFF; v_call: TRBV20-1; clone_size: .
cdr3_aa: CSGGHSSYEQYF; v_call: TRBV29-1; clone_size: .
cdr3_aa: CASSETGSYEQYF; v_call: TRBV2; clone_size: .
cdr3_aa: CASGPGGDTQYF; v_call: TRBV7-9; clone_size: .
cdr3_aa: CASSYSRSPLHF; v_call: TRBV6-5; clone_size: .
cdr3_aa: CASSFGGTDTEAFF; v_call: TRBV7-2; clone_size: .
cdr3_aa: CASSRRTGESPLHF; v_call: TRBV14; clone_size: .
cdr3_aa: CASSIGRLAGGNEQFF; v_call: TRBV19; clone_size: .
cdr3_aa: CSVPTSTGVDAGELFF; v_call: TRBV29-1; clone_size: once
cdr3_aa: CATKLGGAGNTEAFF; v_call: TRBV7-3; clone_size: .
cdr3_aa: CASSDPGTGTYEQYF; v_call: TRBV28; clone_size: few
cdr3_aa: CASSLDRQGGRNEKLFF; v_call: TRBV5-6; clone_size: .
cdr3_aa: CASSEGTSVYNEQFF; v_call: TRBV10-2; clone_size: .
cdr3_aa: CASSPLGSPGNEQFF; v_call: TRBV18; clone_size: .
cdr3_aa: CASSLLAGYNEQFF; v_call: TRBV28; clone_size: .
cdr3_aa: CASSEGGHGWGSTDTQYF; v_call: TRBV7-6; clone_size: once
cdr3_aa: CASSIGGGGRPTDTQYF; v_call: TRBV19; clone_size: once
cdr3_aa: CASNPGQGVNTEAFF; v_call: TRBV9; clone_size: .
cdr3_aa: CASSIVLRNTEAFF; v_call: TRBV19; clone_size: .
cdr3_aa: CASSFSLVAEQFF; v_call: TRBV11-1; clone_size: .
cdr3_aa: CASSQEARGGTGELFF; v_call: TRBV4-3; clone_size: few
cdr3_aa: CASSPSGGGYNEQFF; v_call: TRBV2; clone_size: .
cdr3_aa: CASSDVSGGAADTQYF; v_call: TRBV6-4; clone_size: many
cdr3_aa: CASSLGGSRDTEAFF; v_call: TRBV7-2; clone_size: .
cdr3_aa: CASSAEAGTGIGETQYF; v_call: TRBV19; clone_size: .
cdr3_aa: CASSRGPQHGYTF; v_call: TRBV7-9; clone_size: .
cdr3_aa: CASSLSGPPSDTQYF; v_call: TRBV7-9; clone_size: .